Listed here are 3 T cell receptor beta chains from one sample, sequenced in a study of cytomegalovirus exposure and HLA in healthy donors. In the PCR, 60 Vbeta and 13 Jbeta primers were used. Clones were read by immunoSEQ multiplex PCR, and TCRdb kept only the in-frame ones, dropping some. Among 90,000 to 120,000 clones listed, over 60% were seen once. The sequencing sample was made of PBMCs. The receptors come from a male donor in good health and CMV-seronegative.

The gene calls are TRBV5-1 and TRBJ2-5; D perhaps matches TRBD2 (7 bases). The CDR3 sequence is 14 residues long. Germline V lookup: CDR1 SGHRS, CDR2 YFSETQ. Trimming removed 4 bases at V and 5 bases at J, with 15 bases between. The chain's CDR3 is CASSPTGGGETQYF. CDR3 DNA: TGCGCCAGCAGCCCGACGGGGGGCGGTGAGACCCAGTACTTC.

V gene TRBV7-8 combines with J gene TRBJ2-7, with TRBD1 identical over 8 bases. This CDR3 has 15 residues. V was pared by 2 bases and J by 4 bases, with 7 bases of the junction left unmatched. Germline loops: CDR1 SGHVS, CDR2 FQNEAQ. CDR3 residues: CASSLRTGSGYEQYF. In DNA, the CDR3 is TGTGCCAGCAGCTTAAGGACAGGGAGTGGGTACGAGCAGTACTTC.

The chain recombines TRBV18 with TRBJ1-1, with D perhaps TRBD1 (5 bases). Trimming left V 0 bases short and J 4 bases short, with 12 bases between. This CDR3 spans 15 amino acids. Per germline, CDR1 KGHSH and CDR2 LQKENI. CDR3 in amino acids: CASSPPETVGTEAFF. In DNA form, the CDR3 reads TGTGCCAGCTCACCACCGGAGACAGTGGGCACTGAAGCTTTCTTT. Variable domain in full (rest from reference TRBV18 and TRBJ1-1): NAGVMQNPRHLVRRRGQEARLRCSPMKGHSHVYWYRQLPEEGLKFMVYLQKENIIDESGMPKERFSAEFPKEGPSILRIQQVVRGDSAAYFCASSPPETVGTEAFFGQGTRLTVV.